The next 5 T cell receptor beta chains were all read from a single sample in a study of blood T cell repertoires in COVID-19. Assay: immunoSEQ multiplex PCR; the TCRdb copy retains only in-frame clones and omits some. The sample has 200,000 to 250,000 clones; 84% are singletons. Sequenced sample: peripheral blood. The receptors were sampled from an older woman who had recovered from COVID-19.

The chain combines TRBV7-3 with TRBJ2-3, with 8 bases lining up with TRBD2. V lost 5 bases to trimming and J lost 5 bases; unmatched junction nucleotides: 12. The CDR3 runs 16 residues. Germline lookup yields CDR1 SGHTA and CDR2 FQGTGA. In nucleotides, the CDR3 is TGTGCCAGCAGCAGTCCCGGGCGGGGGGCGGAAGATACGCAGTATTTT. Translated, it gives CASSSPGRGAEDTQYF.

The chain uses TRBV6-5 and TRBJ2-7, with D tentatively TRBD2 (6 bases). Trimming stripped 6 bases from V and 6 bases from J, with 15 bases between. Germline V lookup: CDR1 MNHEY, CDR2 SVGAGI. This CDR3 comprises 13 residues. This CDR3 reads CASRVRRGAEQYF. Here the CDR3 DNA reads TGTGCCAGCAGGGTACGGCGGGGCGCCGAGCAGTACTTC.

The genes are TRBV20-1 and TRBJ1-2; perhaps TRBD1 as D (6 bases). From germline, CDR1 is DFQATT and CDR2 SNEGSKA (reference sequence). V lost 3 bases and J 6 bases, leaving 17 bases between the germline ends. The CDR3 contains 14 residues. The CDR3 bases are TGCAGTGCTAGTCTCGGGACAAGTGGGGATGGCTACACCTTC. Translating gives CSASLGTSGDGYTF.

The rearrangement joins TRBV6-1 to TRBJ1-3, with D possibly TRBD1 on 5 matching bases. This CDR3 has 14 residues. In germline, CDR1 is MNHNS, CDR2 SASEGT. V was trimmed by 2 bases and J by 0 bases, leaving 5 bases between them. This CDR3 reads CASSEQGSGNTIYF. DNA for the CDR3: TGTGCCAGCAGTGAACAGGGCTCTGGAAACACCATATATTTT.

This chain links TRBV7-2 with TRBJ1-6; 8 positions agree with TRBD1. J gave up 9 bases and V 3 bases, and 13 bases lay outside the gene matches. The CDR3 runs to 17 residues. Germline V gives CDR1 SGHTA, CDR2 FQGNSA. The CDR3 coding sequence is TGTGCCAGCAGCTTCACGACAGGGGTAGATAGCAGTTCACCCCTCCACTTT. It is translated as CASSFTTGVDSSSPLHF.